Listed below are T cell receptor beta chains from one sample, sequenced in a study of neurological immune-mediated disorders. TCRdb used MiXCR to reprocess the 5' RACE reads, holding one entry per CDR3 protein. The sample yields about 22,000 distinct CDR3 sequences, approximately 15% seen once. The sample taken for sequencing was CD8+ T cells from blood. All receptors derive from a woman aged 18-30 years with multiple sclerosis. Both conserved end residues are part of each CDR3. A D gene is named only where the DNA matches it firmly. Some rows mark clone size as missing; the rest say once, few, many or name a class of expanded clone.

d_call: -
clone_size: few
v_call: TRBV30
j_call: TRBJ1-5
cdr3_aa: CAWSYGGADQPQHF
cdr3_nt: TGTGCCTGGAGTTATGGAGGGGCTGATCAGCCCCAGCATTTT

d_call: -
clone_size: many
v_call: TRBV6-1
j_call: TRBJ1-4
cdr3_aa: CASISGKVGKLFF
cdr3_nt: TGTGCCAGCATCTCGGGGAAAGTCGGGAAACTGTTTTTT

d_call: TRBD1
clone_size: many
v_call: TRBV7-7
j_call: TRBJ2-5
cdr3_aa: CASSLQGPGGKETQYF
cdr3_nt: TGTGCTAGCAGCCTCCAGGGACCAGGGGGCAAAGAGACCCAGTACTTC

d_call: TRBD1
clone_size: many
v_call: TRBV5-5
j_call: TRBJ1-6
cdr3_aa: CASSLEFPRGRNSPLHF
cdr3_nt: TGTGCCAGCAGCTTGGAGTTCCCCAGGGGGCGGAATTCACCCCTCCACTTT

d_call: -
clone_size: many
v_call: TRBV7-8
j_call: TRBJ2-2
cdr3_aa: CASSLGPTGELFF
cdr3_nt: TGTGCCAGCAGCTTAGGTCCGACCGGGGAGCTGTTTTTT

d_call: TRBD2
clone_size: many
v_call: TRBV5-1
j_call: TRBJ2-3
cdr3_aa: CASSLEREAVVIPDTQYF
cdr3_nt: TGCGCCAGCAGCTTGGAGCGGGAGGCGGTCGTCATTCCAGATACGCAGTATTTT

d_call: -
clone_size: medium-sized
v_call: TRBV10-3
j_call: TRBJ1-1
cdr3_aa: CAISESRGGDEAFF
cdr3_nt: TGTGCCATCAGTGAGTCCCGGGGCGGAGATGAAGCTTTCTTT

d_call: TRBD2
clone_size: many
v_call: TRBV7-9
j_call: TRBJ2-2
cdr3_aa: CASSLRSGSDTGELFF
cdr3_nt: TGTGCCAGCAGCCTCCGGAGCGGGAGTGACACCGGGGAGCTGTTTTTT

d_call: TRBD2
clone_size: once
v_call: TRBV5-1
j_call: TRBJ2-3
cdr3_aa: CAPTSGRADTQYF
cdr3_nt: TGCGCCCCGACTAGCGGGAGAGCAGATACGCAGTATTTT

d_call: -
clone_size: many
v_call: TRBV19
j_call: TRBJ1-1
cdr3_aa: CASSIIGPTEAFF
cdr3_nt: TGTGCCAGTAGTATCATAGGACCGACTGAAGCTTTCTTT

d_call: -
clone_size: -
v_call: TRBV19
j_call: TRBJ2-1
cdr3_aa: CASSKVEGVWYNEQFF
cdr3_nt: TGTGCCAGTAGTAAGGTTGAAGGGGTATGGTACAATGAGCAGTTCTTC

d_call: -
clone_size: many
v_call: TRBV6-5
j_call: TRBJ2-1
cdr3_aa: CASSYSRTGIQFF
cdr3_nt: TGTGCCAGCAGTTACTCCCGGACGGGAATACAGTTCTTC

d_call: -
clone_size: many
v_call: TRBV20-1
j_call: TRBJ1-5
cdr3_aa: CSAEGLAGGGNQPQHF
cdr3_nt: TGCAGTGCTGAAGGACTGGCGGGAGGTGGCAATCAGCCCCAGCATTTT

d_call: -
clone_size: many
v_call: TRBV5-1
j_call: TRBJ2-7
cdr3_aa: CASSLSYSGSTYEQYF
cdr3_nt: TGCGCCAGCAGCTTGTCCTACTCCGGGAGCACCTACGAGCAGTACTTC

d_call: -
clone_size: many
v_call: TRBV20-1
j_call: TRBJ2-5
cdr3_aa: CSADLVPRGETQYF
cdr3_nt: TGCAGTGCGGATTTAGTGCCGAGGGGAGAGACCCAGTACTTC

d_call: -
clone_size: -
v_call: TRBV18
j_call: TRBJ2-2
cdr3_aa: CASSPPRNTGELFF
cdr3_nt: TGTGCCAGCTCACCACCGAGAAACACCGGGGAGCTGTTTTTT

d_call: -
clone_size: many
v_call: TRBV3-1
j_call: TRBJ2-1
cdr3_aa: CASSQGGQALEQFF
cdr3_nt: TGTGCCAGCAGTCAAGGGGGGCAGGCCCTGGAGCAGTTCTTC

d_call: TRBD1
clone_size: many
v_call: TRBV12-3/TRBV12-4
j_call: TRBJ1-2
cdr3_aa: CAIWDRGFYGYTF
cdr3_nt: TGTGCCATCTGGGACAGGGGCTTCTATGGCTACACCTTC

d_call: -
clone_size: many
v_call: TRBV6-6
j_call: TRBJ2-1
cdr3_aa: CASSYGSVNEQFF
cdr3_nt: TGTGCCAGCAGTTACGGGTCAGTCAATGAGCAGTTCTTC

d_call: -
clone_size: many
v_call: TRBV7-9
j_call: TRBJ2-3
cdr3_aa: CASSPGASTDTQYF
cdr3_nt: TGTGCCAGCAGCCCCGGGGCTTCCACAGATACGCAGTATTTT

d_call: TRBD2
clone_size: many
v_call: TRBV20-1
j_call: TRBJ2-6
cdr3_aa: CSARGLAEHSGANVLTF
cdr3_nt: TGCAGTGCTAGGGGACTAGCGGAACACTCTGGGGCCAACGTCCTGACTTTC

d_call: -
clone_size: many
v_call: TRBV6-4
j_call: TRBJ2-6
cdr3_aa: CASRAEAFSGANVLTF
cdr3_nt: TGTGCCAGCAGGGCCGAGGCCTTTTCTGGGGCCAACGTCCTGACTTTC

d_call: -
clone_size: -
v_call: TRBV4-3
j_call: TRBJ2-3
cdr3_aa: CASSQDDRGSTDTQYF
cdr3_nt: TGCGCCAGCAGCCAAGATGATCGCGGAAGCACAGATACGCAGTATTTT

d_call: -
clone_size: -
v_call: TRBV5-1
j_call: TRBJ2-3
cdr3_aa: CASSYQVAADTQYF
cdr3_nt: TGCGCCAGCAGCTACCAAGTGGCGGCAGATACGCAGTATTTT

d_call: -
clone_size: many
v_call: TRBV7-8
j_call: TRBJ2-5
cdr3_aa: CASSLGVEKETQYF
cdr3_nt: TGTGCCAGCAGCTTAGGTGTAGAAAAAGAGACCCAGTACTTC

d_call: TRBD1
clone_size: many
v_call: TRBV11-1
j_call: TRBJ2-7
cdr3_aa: CASSLPSGQGFHEQYF
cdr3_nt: TGTGCCAGCAGCTTACCCTCCGGACAGGGGTTTCACGAGCAGTACTTC

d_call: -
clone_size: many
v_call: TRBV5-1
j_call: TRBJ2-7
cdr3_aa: CASSLEVTYEQYF
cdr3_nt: TGCGCCAGCAGCTTGGAGGTCACCTACGAGCAGTACTTC

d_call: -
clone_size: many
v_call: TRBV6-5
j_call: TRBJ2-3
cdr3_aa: CACGGVGTDTQYF
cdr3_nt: TGTGCCTGCGGCGGGGTCGGTACAGATACGCAGTATTTT

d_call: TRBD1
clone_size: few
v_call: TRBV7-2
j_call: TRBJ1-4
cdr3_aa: CASSKTGTVYEKLFF
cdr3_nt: TGTGCCAGCAGCAAAACCGGGACAGTCTATGAAAAACTGTTTTTT

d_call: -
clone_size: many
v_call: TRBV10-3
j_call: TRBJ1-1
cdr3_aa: CAISEEGLMNTEAFF
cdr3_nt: TGTGCCATCAGTGAGGAGGGGCTTATGAACACTGAAGCTTTCTTT

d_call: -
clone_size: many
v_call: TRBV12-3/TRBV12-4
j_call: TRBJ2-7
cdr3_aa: CASSSRRDTYEQYF
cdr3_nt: TGTGCCAGCAGTTCCCGGAGGGACACCTACGAGCAGTACTTC

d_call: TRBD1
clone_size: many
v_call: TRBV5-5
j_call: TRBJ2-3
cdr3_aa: CASSLAGQGHSTDTQYF
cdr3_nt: TGTGCCAGCAGCTTGGCCGGACAGGGTCATAGCACAGATACGCAGTATTTT

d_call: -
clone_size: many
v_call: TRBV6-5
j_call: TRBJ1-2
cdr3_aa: CASSALPGKDGYTF
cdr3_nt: TGTGCCAGCAGTGCCCTCCCAGGGAAGGATGGCTACACCTTC

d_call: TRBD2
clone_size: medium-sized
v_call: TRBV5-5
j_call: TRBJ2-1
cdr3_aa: CASSLWGGRGNEQFF
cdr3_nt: TGTGCCAGCAGCTTGTGGGGAGGGCGAGGCAATGAGCAGTTCTTC

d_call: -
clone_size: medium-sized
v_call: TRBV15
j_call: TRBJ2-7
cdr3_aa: CATSRDAGDEQYF
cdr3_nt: TGTGCCACCAGCAGAGATGCCGGGGACGAGCAGTACTTC

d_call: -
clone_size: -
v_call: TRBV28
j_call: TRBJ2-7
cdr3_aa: CASSKQGGTYEQYF
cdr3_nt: TGTGCCAGCAGTAAACAGGGGGGGACCTACGAGCAGTACTTC

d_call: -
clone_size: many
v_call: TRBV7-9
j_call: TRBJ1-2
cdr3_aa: CASSATWTEGYTF
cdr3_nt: TGTGCCAGCAGCGCAACATGGACAGAAGGCTACACCTTC

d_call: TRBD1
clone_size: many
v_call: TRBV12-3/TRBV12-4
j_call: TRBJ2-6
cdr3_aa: CASSPTGAGANVLTF
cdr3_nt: TGTGCCAGCAGTCCGACAGGGGCTGGGGCCAACGTCCTGACTTTC

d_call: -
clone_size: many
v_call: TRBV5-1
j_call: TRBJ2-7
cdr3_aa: CASSWGSGSSYEQYF
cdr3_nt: TGCGCCAGCAGCTGGGGATCGGGAAGCTCCTACGAGCAGTACTTC

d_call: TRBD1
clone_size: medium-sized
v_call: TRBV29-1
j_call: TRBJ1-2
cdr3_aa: CSVRPQTGANYGYTF
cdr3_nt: TGCAGCGTTCGACCACAGACAGGGGCTAACTATGGCTACACCTTC

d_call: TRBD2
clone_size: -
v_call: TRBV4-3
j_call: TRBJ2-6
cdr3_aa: CASSQEGGSEANVLTF
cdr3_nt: TGCGCCAGCAGCCAAGAAGGCGGGAGTGAGGCCAACGTCCTGACTTTC

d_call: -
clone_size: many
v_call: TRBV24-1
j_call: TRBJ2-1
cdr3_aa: CATSDSMDPFPREQFF
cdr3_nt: TGTGCCACCAGTGATTCAATGGATCCCTTCCCCAGAGAGCAGTTCTTC

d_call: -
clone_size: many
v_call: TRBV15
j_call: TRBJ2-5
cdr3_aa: CATSGGGLSEETQYF
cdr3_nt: TGTGCCACCAGCGGAGGGGGACTATCGGAAGAGACCCAGTACTTC

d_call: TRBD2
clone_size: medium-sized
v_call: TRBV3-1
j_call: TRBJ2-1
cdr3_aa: CASSHDTSGSSYNEQFF
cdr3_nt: TGTGCCAGCAGCCATGATACTAGCGGAAGCTCCTACAATGAGCAGTTCTTC

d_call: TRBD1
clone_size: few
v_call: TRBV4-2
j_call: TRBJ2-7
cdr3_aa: CASSQASRGLYEQYF
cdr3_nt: TGTGCCAGCAGCCAAGCTTCCAGGGGGTTGTACGAGCAGTACTTC

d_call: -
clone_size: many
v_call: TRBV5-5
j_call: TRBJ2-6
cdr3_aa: CASSSDSGANVLTF
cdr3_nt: TGTGCCAGCAGCTCAGACTCTGGGGCCAACGTCCTGACTTTC

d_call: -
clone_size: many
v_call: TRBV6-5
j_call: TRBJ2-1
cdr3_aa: CASSSADYNEQFF
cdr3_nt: TGTGCCAGCAGTTCTGCTGATTACAATGAGCAGTTCTTC

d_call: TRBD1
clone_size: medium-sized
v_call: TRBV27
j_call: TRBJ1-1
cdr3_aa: CASSTGRGPAEAFF
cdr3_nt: TGTGCCAGCAGTACAGGCAGGGGGCCGGCTGAAGCTTTCTTT

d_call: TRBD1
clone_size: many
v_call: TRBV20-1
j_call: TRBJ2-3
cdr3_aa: CSARVRTGGGSTSTDTQYF
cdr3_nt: TGCAGTGCTAGAGTACGGACAGGGGGTGGATCTACTAGCACAGATACGCAGTATTTT

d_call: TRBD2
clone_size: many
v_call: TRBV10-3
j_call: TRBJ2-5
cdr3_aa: CAISESTWRGGEETQYF
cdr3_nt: TGTGCCATCAGTGAGTCGACGTGGCGGGGGGGAGAAGAGACCCAGTACTTC

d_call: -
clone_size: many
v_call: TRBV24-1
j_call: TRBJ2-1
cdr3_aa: CATRSSRYNEQFF
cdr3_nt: TGTGCCACCAGGTCTAGCAGGTACAATGAGCAGTTCTTC

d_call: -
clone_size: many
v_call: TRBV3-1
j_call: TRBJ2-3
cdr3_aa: CASSQQQRSTDTQYF
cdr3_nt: TGTGCCAGCAGCCAACAACAGAGGAGCACAGATACGCAGTATTTT

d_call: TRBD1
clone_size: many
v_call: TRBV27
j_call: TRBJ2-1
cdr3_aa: CASSSGTGSNEQFF
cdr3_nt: TGTGCCAGCAGTTCTGGGACAGGGAGCAATGAGCAGTTCTTC

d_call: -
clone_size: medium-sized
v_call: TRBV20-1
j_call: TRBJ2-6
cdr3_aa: CSAKYTEPGANVLTF
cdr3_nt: TGCAGTGCTAAATATACAGAACCTGGGGCCAACGTCCTGACTTTC